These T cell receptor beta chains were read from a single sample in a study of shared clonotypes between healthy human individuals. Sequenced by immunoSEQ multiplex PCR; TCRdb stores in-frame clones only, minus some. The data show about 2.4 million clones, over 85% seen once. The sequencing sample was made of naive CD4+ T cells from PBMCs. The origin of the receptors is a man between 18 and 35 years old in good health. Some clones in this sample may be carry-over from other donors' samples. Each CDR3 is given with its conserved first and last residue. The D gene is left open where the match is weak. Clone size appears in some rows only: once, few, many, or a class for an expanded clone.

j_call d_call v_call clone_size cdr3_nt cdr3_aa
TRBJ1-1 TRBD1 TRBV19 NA TGTGCCAGTAACTCAGGGGGGGGTAAGGCGAACACTGAAGCTTTCTTT CASNSGGGKANTEAFF
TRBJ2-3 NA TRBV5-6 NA TGTGCCAGCAGGGACCCCACAGGGTCGGATACGCAGTATTTT CASRDPTGSDTQYF
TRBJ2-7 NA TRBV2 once TGTGCCAGCAGTGAGGTTCACAGGGCCGGCGAGCAGTACTTC CASSEVHRAGEQYF
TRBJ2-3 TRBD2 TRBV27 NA TGTGCCAGCCGCGGGACTAGCGGAGATACGCAGTATTTT CASRGTSGDTQYF
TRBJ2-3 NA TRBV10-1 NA TGCGCCAGCGGGCCTAGCAGGGGCAGGGATACGCAGTATTTT CASGPSRGRDTQYF
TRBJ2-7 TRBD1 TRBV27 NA TGTGCCAGCAGTCATCAAATCGGGACAGTTAGCGAGCAGTACTTC CASSHQIGTVSEQYF
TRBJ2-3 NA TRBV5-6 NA TGTGCCAGCAGCTTGTCCCCGGAGGGTACGCAGTATTTT CASSLSPEGTQYF
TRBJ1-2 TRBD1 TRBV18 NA TGTGCCAGCTCACCAGTTGGGGGACAGGGGGACTATGGCTACACCTTC CASSPVGGQGDYGYTF
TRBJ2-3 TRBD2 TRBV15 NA TGTGCCACCAGCAGAGGAGCGGGAGGGCTCACAGATACGCAGTATTTT CATSRGAGGLTDTQYF
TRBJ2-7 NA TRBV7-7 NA TGTGCCAGCAGCCAGCTCAACGGCTACGAGCAGTACTTC CASSQLNGYEQYF
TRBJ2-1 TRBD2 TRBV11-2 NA TGTGCCAGCAGCTTAGATCTTATTGGCGGGAGTTTGGATGAGCAGTTCTTC CASSLDLIGGSLDEQFF
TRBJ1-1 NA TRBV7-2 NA TGTGCCAGCAGCTTAAGACCGGGCGGCACTGAAGCTTTCTTT CASSLRPGGTEAFF
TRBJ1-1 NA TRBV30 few TGTGCCTGGAACCTGAATTTTAGAGACACTGAAGCTTTCTTT CAWNLNFRDTEAFF
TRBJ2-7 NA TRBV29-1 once TGCAGCGCGGGGTGGGAAGACGGCGAGCAGTACTTC CSAGWEDGEQYF
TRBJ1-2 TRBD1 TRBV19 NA TGTGCCAGTAGTATCCGGACAGGGAGCTATGGCTACACCTTC CASSIRTGSYGYTF
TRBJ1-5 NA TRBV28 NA TGTGCCAGCAGTTTCTTGGCCTTTAGCAATCAGCCCCAGCATTTT CASSFLAFSNQPQHF
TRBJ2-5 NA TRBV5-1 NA TGCGCCAGCACCCAGATAGGAGAGACCCAGTACTTC CASTQIGETQYF
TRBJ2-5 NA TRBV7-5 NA TGTGCCAGAAGCTTAGAATTATGTGTGGAAGATAGCGGGATCACTGCATCAAAGGGAGAGACCCAGTACTTC CARSLELCVEDSGITASKGETQYF
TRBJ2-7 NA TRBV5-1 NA TGCGCCAGCAGCTTGGCTGTTAGCGGAGGGGGTGAGCAGTACTTC CASSLAVSGGGEQYF
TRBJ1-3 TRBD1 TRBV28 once TGTGCCAGCAGTTCTGGGACAGGGGGCTCTGGAAACACCATATATTTT CASSSGTGGSGNTIYF
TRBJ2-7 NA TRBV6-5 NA TGTGCCAGCAGTTACTCCCAGGGCTACGAGCAGTACTTC CASSYSQGYEQYF
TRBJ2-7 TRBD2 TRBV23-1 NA TGCGCCAGCAGTCCTACTCTAGCGGATCATCCCAACTACGAGCAGTACTTC CASSPTLADHPNYEQYF
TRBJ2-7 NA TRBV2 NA TGTGCCAGCAGTGGTGTGAAAAGGACCTACGAGCAGTACTTC CASSGVKRTYEQYF
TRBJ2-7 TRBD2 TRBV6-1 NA TGTGCCAGCAGTGTTTCGGGAGGCCCCTTAAACTACGAGCAGTACTTC CASSVSGGPLNYEQYF
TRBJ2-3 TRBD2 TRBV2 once TGTGCCACCACCAGGACTAGCGGGTCAGATACGCAGTATTTT CATTRTSGSDTQYF
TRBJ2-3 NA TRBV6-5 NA TGTGCCAGCAGTTACAGGGCTATCACAGATACGCAGTATTTT CASSYRAITDTQYF
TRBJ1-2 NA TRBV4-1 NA TGCGCCAGCAGCCAAGTTAGGGGAAGAGGACTCGGAGGTGGCTACACCTTC CASSQVRGRGLGGGYTF
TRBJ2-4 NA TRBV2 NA TGTGCCAGCAGTGAGCGTCTGGATGGCAAAAACATTCAGTACTTC CASSERLDGKNIQYF
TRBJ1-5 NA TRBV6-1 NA TGTGCCAGCAGTGTATCCGGTGAAAATCAGCCCCAGCATTTT CASSVSGENQPQHF
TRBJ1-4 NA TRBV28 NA TGTGCCAGCAGTTCCCCAATAGGGACGCCGGGGGAAAAACTGTTTTTT CASSSPIGTPGEKLFF
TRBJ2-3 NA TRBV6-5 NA TGTGCCAGCAGTGAACGTAGCACAGATACGCAGTATTTT CASSERSTDTQYF
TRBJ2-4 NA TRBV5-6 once TGTGCCAGCAGCTTGTCTGGGACATACATTCAGTACTTC CASSLSGTYIQYF
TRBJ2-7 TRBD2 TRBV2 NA TGTGCCAGCACCCCCCTACGGACTAGCGGGAGGCCCCGGGGAGAGCAGTACTTC CASTPLRTSGRPRGEQYF
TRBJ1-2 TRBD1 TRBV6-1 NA TGTGCCAGCAGTGAAAACCAACCGGGACAGGGCCATGGCTACACCTTC CASSENQPGQGHGYTF
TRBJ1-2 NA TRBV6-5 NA TGTGCCAGCAGTTATAAGAATGGCTACACCTTC CASSYKNGYTF
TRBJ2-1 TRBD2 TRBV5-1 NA TGCGCCAGCAGCGTACTAGCGGCGGATTACAATGAGCAGTTCTTC CASSVLAADYNEQFF
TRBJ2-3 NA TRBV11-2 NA TGTGCCAGCAGCCCCCTTTCTGGGTCTAGCACAGATACGCAGTATTTT CASSPLSGSSTDTQYF
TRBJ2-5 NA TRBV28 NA TGTGCCAGCAGTCGACCGAGGACAGATCGCCAAGAGACCCAGTACTTC CASSRPRTDRQETQYF
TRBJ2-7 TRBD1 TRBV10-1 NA TGCGCCAGCAGTGAGTCTGACAGGGGTTACTACGAGCAGTACTTC CASSESDRGYYEQYF
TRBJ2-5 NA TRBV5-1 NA TGCGCCAGCAGCACCTTTGGGGGGGCTGGGGAGACCCAGTACTTC CASSTFGGAGETQYF
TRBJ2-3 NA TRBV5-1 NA TGCGCCAGCAGCTTGGGACAGACTACTAGCACAGATACGCAGTATTTT CASSLGQTTSTDTQYF
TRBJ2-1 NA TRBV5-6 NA TGTGCCAGTGGTCGGGGATCCTACAATGAGCAGTTCTTC CASGRGSYNEQFF
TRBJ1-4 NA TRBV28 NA TGTGCCAGCAGCTCGCCACCCGTTAATGAAAAACTGTTTTTT CASSSPPVNEKLFF
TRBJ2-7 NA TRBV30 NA TGTGCCTGGAGGGCCGGGACCCTAGCCTACGAGCAGTACTTC CAWRAGTLAYEQYF
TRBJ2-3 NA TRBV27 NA TGTGCCAGCAGTTTAGGGTGGTGGGGGCAGGGCACAGATACGCAGTATTTT CASSLGWWGQGTDTQYF
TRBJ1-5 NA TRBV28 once TGTGCCAGCACGGAAGTTGGACACTACAATCAGCCCCAGCATTTT CASTEVGHYNQPQHF
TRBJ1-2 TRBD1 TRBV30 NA TGTGCCTGGAGCATGGGACAGACCTATGGCTACACCTTC CAWSMGQTYGYTF
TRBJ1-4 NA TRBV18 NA TGTGCCAGCTCAATAGGCTTGAGCTCAACTAATGAAAAACTGTTTTTT CASSIGLSSTNEKLFF
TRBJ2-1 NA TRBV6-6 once TGTGCCAGCAGTTACTCGATATGGGGCCGGGGGAATGAGCAGTTCTTC CASSYSIWGRGNEQFF
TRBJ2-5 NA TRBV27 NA TGTGCCAGCAGTTTAAGGGGTCCCCAAGAGACCCAGTACTTC CASSLRGPQETQYF
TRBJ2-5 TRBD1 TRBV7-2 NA TGTGCCAGCAGCTTAGTGGTAGTGGGACAGGGGGAGACCCAGTACTTC CASSLVVVGQGETQYF
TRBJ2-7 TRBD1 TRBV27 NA TGTGCCAGCAGTTTATTCTCCCCCGGGACAGGGGGCATGTACGAGCAGTACTTC CASSLFSPGTGGMYEQYF
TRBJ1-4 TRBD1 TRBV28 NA TGTGCCAGCAGCCCCGGACAGGGAGCTAATGAAAAACTGTTTTTT CASSPGQGANEKLFF
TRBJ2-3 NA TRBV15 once TGTGCCACCAGCAGAGATGGACGAAACTCTGATACGCAGTATTTT CATSRDGRNSDTQYF
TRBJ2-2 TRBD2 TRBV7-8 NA TGTGCCAGCAGCTTAGATGCGGCGGGAGCCGGGGAGCTGTTTTTT CASSLDAAGAGELFF
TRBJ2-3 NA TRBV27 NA TGTGCCAGCAGTTTCCGACCCCCGTTTGGAGCTACGCAGTATTTT CASSFRPPFGATQYF
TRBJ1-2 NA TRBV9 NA TGTGCCAGCAGCGGTACAGGACTGCATGGCTACACCTTC CASSGTGLHGYTF
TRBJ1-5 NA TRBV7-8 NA TGTGCCAGCAGCCGGGGCTCTCATGTTGGCAATCAGCCCCAGCATTTT CASSRGSHVGNQPQHF
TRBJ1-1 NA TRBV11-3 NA TGTGCCAGCAGCTTAGGGAGAGGGACTGAAGCTTTCTTT CASSLGRGTEAFF
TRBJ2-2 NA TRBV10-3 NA TGTGCCATCATGGGGGACAAATCGCCAACCGGGGAGCTGTTTTTT CAIMGDKSPTGELFF